The 18 T cell receptor beta chains presented below share a single source sample, sequenced in a study of T cell changes during pregnancy in multiple sclerosis. Some clones are missing from TCRdb's copy, which holds only in-frame ones; the method was immunoSEQ multiplex PCR. Of more than 75,000 clones detected, over 90% appear once; the ten largest clones hold around 2.5%. The source material was peripheral blood, sampled in the third trimester of pregnancy. Receptor source: a female donor with multiple sclerosis, enrolled in a pregnancy study.

V and J are TRBV4-1 and TRBJ1-5; no clear D. Per the germline V gene, CDR1 is MGHRA and CDR2 is YSYEKL. Trimming took 5 bases from V and 0 from J, leaving 11 bases between them. The CDR3 loop spans 15 amino acids. The CDR3 DNA sequence: TGCGCCAGCAGCTACCGGTTCTATAGCAATCAGCCCCAGCATTTT. Translated: CASSYRFYSNQPQHF.

The chain is built from TRBV7-9 and TRBJ2-7; 7 nucleotides line up with TRBD1. CDR3 length: 17 amino acids. V was clipped by 5 bases and J by 1 base; unmatched bases: 14. Germline V lookup: CDR1 SEHNR, CDR2 FQNEAQ (reference sequence). The CDR3 nucleotides are TGTGCCAGCAGCCGAACGCCCGGGACAGTTATTTCCTACGAGCAGTACTTC. Residues: CASSRTPGTVISYEQYF.

The V and J genes are TRBV2 and TRBJ1-4; D not resolved. Germline V gene sequence: CDR1 SNHLY, CDR2 FYNNEI. There are 12 residues in the CDR3. Trimming took 11 bases from V and 8 from J, leaving 15 bases between them. CDR3: CAAQYLTEKLFF. DNA for the CDR3: TGTGCCGCACAGTATCTTACAGAAAAACTGTTTTTT.

The gene calls are TRBV25-1 and TRBJ2-7; D is possibly TRBD1 (5 bases). The V gene lost 3 bases and the J gene lost 3 bases, with 12 bases spanning the gap. The germline CDR1 and CDR2 sequences are MGHDK and SYGVNS. There are 14 residues in the CDR3. The CDR3 here is CASSDPTELYEQYF. The CDR3 DNA is TGTGCCAGCAGTGACCCGACAGAGCTCTACGAGCAGTACTTC.

In the case of this clone: This sample includes further DNA sequences coding for the same CDR3. This rearrangement joins TRBV7-9 to TRBJ1-2; D call uncertain. This CDR3 contains 12 residues. Germline V lookup: CDR1 SEHNR, CDR2 FQNEAQ (reference sequence). V was trimmed by 1 base and J by 4 bases, leaving 4 bases between them. This CDR3 is CASSLDSYGYTF. The CDR3 DNA is TGTGCCAGCAGCTTAGACAGCTATGGCTACACCTTC.

This chain connects TRBV30 to TRBJ2-3, with 13 bases fitting TRBD2. CDR1 is GTSNPN, CDR2 SVGIG, per germline (reference sequence). V dropped 3 bases and J dropped 3; count of bases not matched to a gene: 6. The CDR3 contains 16 residues. The CDR3 sequence: CAWSSGLAGVTDTQYF. For the CDR3, the DNA is TGTGCCTGGAGCTCTGGACTAGCGGGGGTAACAGATACGCAGTATTTT. The entire variable domain, with the rest obtained from reference TRBV30 and TRBJ2-3, is as follows: SQTIHQWPATLVQPVGSPLSLECTVEGTSNPNLYWYRQAAGRGLQLLFYSVGIGQISSEVPQNLSASRPQDRQFILSSKKLLLSDSGFYLCAWSSGLAGVTDTQYFGPGTRLTVL.

The V call is TRBV6-1, the J call TRBJ1-3; D not certain. The CDR3 spans 15 residues. Germline CDR1 MNHNS, CDR2 SASEGT. Between the trimmed V and J ends, which lost 2 bases and 0 bases, there was a span of 8 bases. CDR3 DNA sequence: TGTGCCAGCAGTGAAACGAGGGACTCTGGAAACACCATATATTTT. This translates into CASSETRDSGNTIYF.

The chain employs TRBV29-1 and TRBJ1-2; tentatively, D is TRBD1 (5 bases). Trimming took 4 bases from V and 6 from J, leaving 15 bases between them. The CDR3 is 13 amino acids. Germline-derived CDR1 and CDR2 are SQVTM and ANQGSEA. CDR3: CSVGGGGVDGYTF. The CDR3 DNA sequence: TGCAGCGTTGGGGGTGGAGGGGTCGATGGCTACACCTTC.

The chain uses TRBV6-1 and TRBJ1-1, with D hard to call. Per germline, CDR1 MNHNS and CDR2 SASEGT. V lost 2 bases, J lost 5 bases, and 9 bases lay in between. The CDR3 totals 13 residues. The CDR3 bases are TGTGCCAGCAGTGAATGGGCCGAAACTGAAGCTTTCTTT. Encoded protein: CASSEWAETEAFF.

With respect to this clone: The same CDR3 also results from other DNA sequences found in this sample. This chain connects TRBV27 to TRBJ1-6; D is uncertain. The CDR3 is 15 amino acids. V lost 3 bases to trimming and J lost 0 bases, with 6 bases between them. The germline V gene has CDR1 MNHEY and CDR2 SMNVEV (reference sequence). The CDR3 loop reads CASSFESSYNSPLHF. Here the CDR3 DNA reads TGTGCCAGCAGTTTCGAGAGCTCCTATAATTCACCCCTCCACTTT.

This sequence joins TRBV7-8 and TRBJ1-1; 9 bases agree with TRBD1. The CDR3 is 15 residues long. In germline, CDR1 is SGHVS, CDR2 FQNEAQ. Trimming took 2 bases from V and 2 from J; bases not matched to a gene: 3. The CDR3 loop reads CASSLQGQGNTEAFF. Here the CDR3 DNA reads TGTGCCAGCAGCTTACAGGGACAGGGCAACACTGAAGCTTTCTTT.

The chain uses TRBV29-1 and TRBJ2-1; 7 bases fit TRBD1. The trim removed 2 bases at V and 9 bases at J, leaving 4 bases unmatched. Germline V gene sequence: CDR1 SQVTM, CDR2 ANQGSEA. This CDR3 is built from 12 residues. The CDR3 loop is CSVERGRSEQFF. CDR3 sequence (DNA): TGCAGCGTTGAAAGGGGGCGGAGTGAGCAGTTCTTC.

The CDR3: CAARQGTDEKLFF. The CDR3 DNA follows: TGTGCCGCAAGACAGGGTACGGATGAAAAACTGTTTTTT. The chain recombines TRBV6-1 with TRBJ1-4, with 7 bases that match TRBD1. V dropped 11 bases and J dropped 6; count of bases not matched to a gene: 9. Germline CDR1 reads MNHNS; CDR2 reads SASEGT. The length of the CDR3 is 13 residues.

The chain recombines TRBV28 with TRBJ2-5; 7 bases are a match to TRBD1. The CDR3 spans 15 residues. Germline V gene lookup returns CDR1 MDHEN and CDR2 SYDVKM. Germline trimming cut 3 bases from V and 4 bases from J; bases unmatched to any gene: 8. CDR3 in DNA: TGTGCCAGCAGTTTTAAAGGGGGCTGGGGAGAGACCCAGTACTTC. This encodes CASSFKGGWGETQYF.

The V and J genes are TRBV5-1 and TRBJ1-2; D possibly corresponds to TRBD1 (6 bases). Germline V gives CDR1 SGHRS, CDR2 YFSETQ. This CDR3 is built from 15 residues. Between the trimmed V and J ends, which lost 0 bases and 5 bases, there was a span of 14 bases. The CDR3 protein is CASSLERGSMYGYTF. CDR3 nucleotides: TGCGCCAGCAGCTTGGAGAGGGGGTCAATGTATGGCTACACCTTC.

Written as DNA, the CDR3 is TGTGCCAGCAGGCCAGCCGCACCCCCCTACGAGCAGTACTTC. Its translation is CASRPAAPPYEQYF. This chain connects TRBV19 to TRBJ2-7; no reliable D call. Germline CDR1 is LNHDA and CDR2 is SQIVND (reference sequence). Trimming cost V 9 bases and J 2 bases, with 17 bases left between them. This CDR3 comprises 14 residues.

The chain links TRBV11-2 to TRBJ2-3; 8 bases agree with TRBD2. Germline CDR1 and CDR2: SGHAT and FQNNGV. The trim removed 4 bases at V and 4 bases at J, leaving 7 bases unmatched. CDR3 length equals 15 residues. In DNA, the CDR3 is TGTGCCAGCAGCTCCCATGGCGGGGGGTCAGATACGCAGTATTTT. This encodes CASSSHGGGSDTQYF.

J is TRBJ1-3 and V is TRBV2; possible D gene TRBD1, 5 bases. In germline, CDR1 is SNHLY, CDR2 FYNNEI. V was clipped by 2 bases and J by 0 bases, with 5 bases between them. The CDR3 is made up of 14 amino acids. Written as DNA, the CDR3 is TGTGCCAGCAGTGAAACAGGCTCTGGAAACACCATATATTTT. Translating gives CASSETGSGNTIYF.